A single sample gave rise to the 29 T cell receptor beta chains below, sequenced in a study of T cells after yellow fever vaccination. TCRdb ran MiXCR on the 5' RACE reads and lists one entry per CDR3 protein. The top ten clones hold roughly an eighth of a sample with roughly 500,000 distinct CDR3 sequences, 15% to 20% of them seen once. The sequences come from PBMCs, collected 15 days after the yellow fever booster vaccination. The receptor set was obtained from a man under 40 who received the YFV17D yellow fever vaccine.

This clonotype was detected ten times or more. The chain links TRBV19 to TRBJ2-3, with a weak D call TRBD2 (5 bases). The CDR3 is 14 amino acids. V shed 4 bases and J shed 2 bases, with 10 bases lying between them. Germline CDR1 is LNHDA and CDR2 is SQIVND (reference sequence). The CDR3 sequence: CASSSGSFTDTQYF. DNA for the CDR3: TGTGCCAGTAGTAGTGGGAGTTTCACAGATACGCAGTATTTT.

This clonotype turned up a few times. This chain uses TRBV19 with TRBJ2-5; a weak D match, TRBD2 (5 bases). V was pared by 7 bases and J by 13 bases, with 19 bases between. Per the germline V gene, CDR1 is LNHDA and CDR2 is SQIVND (reference sequence). This CDR3 region has 12 residues. The CDR3 region has the DNA TGTGCCAGTACGGGGTCCTCCGTTACCTGGTACTTC. Translation gives CASTGSSVTWYF. Full variable domain (missing parts from reference TRBV19 and TRBJ2-5): DGGITQSPKYLFRKEGQNVTLSCEQNLNHDAMYWYRQDPGQGLRLIYYSQIVNDFQKGDIAEGYSVSREKKESFPLTVTSAQKNPTAFYLCASTGSSVTWYFGPGTRLLVL.

A few counts support this clonotype. This chain uses TRBV7-2 with TRBJ2-1, with TRBD1 matching over 9 bases. CDR1 and CDR2 (germline): SGHTA, FQGNSA. The trim removed 6 bases at V and 5 bases at J, leaving 8 bases unmatched. This CDR3 is built from 15 residues. This CDR3 reads CASRIIQGAHNEQFF. CDR3 DNA sequence: TGTGCCAGCAGGATAATACAGGGGGCCCACAATGAGCAGTTCTTC.

This clonotype was detected many times. The V and J genes are TRBV11-2 and TRBJ2-2, with D unresolved. The CDR3 consists of 14 residues. Germline assignment: CDR1 SGHAT and CDR2 FQNNGV. V shed 0 bases and J shed 5 bases, with 7 bases lying between them. The CDR3 is CASSLDLGTGELFF. CDR3 nucleotides: TGTGCCAGCAGCTTAGATCTTGGGACCGGGGAGCTGTTTTTT.

The chain couples TRBV4-3 to TRBJ2-7; 8 bases map to TRBD2. V trimming: 3 bases; J trimming: 6 bases; junction bases outside the gene matches: 13. The CDR3 length is 16 residues. The germline V gene has CDR1 LGHNA and CDR2 YSLEER. CDR3 loop: CASSHTAGTRSLEQYF. The DNA for the CDR3 is TGCGCCAGCAGCCACACTGCCGGGACTAGATCTCTCGAGCAGTACTTC.

The table lists this clonotype with a few counts. V gene TRBV21-1 combines with J gene TRBJ2-4; the tabulated D call, TRBD1, remains unverified against the DNA. TRBV21-1 is marked as a pseudogene. The CDR3 sequence is 20 residues long. The CDR3 DNA reads TGTGCCAGCAGCAAAGGAGGGGGACAGGGCAGATATACAACCAAAAACATTCAGTACTTC. It yields the protein CASSKGGGQGRYTTKNIQYF.

V usage is TRBV20-1 and J usage is TRBJ2-3; a possible D gene is TRBD1 (6 bases). The CDR3 is made up of 15 amino acids. The germline CDR1 and CDR2 sequences are DFQATT and SNEGSKA (reference sequence). V was cut by 6 bases and J by 2 bases, with 18 bases left in between. The chain's CDR3 is CSAHGPQGNTDTQYF. Written as DNA, the CDR3 is TGCAGTGCCCATGGGCCACAGGGAAACACAGATACGCAGTATTTT.

The V call is TRBV20-1, the J call TRBJ2-1; the D is unclear. CDR1 and CDR2 (germline): DFQATT, SNEGSKA (reference sequence). V shed 0 bases and J shed 8 bases, with 11 bases lying between them. There are 13 residues in the CDR3. The CDR3 loop is CSARDFRVHEQFF. The CDR3 DNA is TGCAGTGCTAGAGATTTCCGGGTTCATGAGCAGTTCTTC.

This clonotype was detected only a few times. The chain recombines TRBV29-1 with TRBJ2-1, with 11 bases matching TRBD2. V shed 7 bases, J shed 7 bases, and the junction held 15 bases outside the gene matches. The CDR3 runs to 16 residues. The germline gives CDR1 SQVTM, CDR2 ANQGSEA. CDR3 nucleotide sequence: TGCAGCGGGTATGGGGAGACTAGCGGGACGAGGAATGAGCAGTTCTTC. It yields the protein CSGYGETSGTRNEQFF.

This clonotype occurred a few times. This rearrangement joins TRBV23-1 to TRBJ2-2; D perhaps matches TRBD1 (6 bases). TRBV23-1 is reported as an ORF; its role is uncertain. V was clipped by 2 bases and J by 7 bases, with 8 bases between them. CDR3 length: 13 residues. CDR3 loop: CASSQGRGGELFF. The CDR3 DNA reads TGCGCCAGCAGTCAAGGCAGGGGCGGGGAGCTGTTTTTT.

This clonotype was recorded a few times. The chain couples TRBV6-1 to TRBJ2-7, with D tentatively TRBD2 (7 bases). Trimming cost V 6 bases and J 2 bases, with 26 bases left between them. CDR1 and CDR2 (germline): MNHNS, SASEGT. CDR3 size: 18 residues. The CDR3 DNA is TGTGCCAGCAGAAAAGGAGGGGGGGGCTGGACAAGGGCCTACGAGCAGTACTTC. Amino acid sequence: CASRKGGGGWTRAYEQYF.

V usage is TRBV5-1 and J usage is TRBJ2-4; possibly TRBD1 or TRBD2 for D (6 bases each). Germline V gene data show CDR1 as SGHRS and CDR2 as YFSETQ. Trimming stripped 4 bases from V and 5 bases from J, with 10 bases between. CDR3 length equals 13 residues. CDR3 region: CASSHGGQNIQYF. The CDR3 coding sequence is TGCGCCAGCAGCCACGGGGGCCAAAACATTCAGTACTTC. The full variable domain, in which reference TRBV5-1 and TRBJ2-4 provide the parts outside the CDR3, is KAGVTQTPRYLIKTRGQQVTLSCSPISGHRSVSWYQQTPGQGLQFLFEYFSETQRNKGNFPGRFSGRQFSNSRSEMNVSTLELGDSALYLCASSHGGQNIQYFGAGTRLSVL.

The sample holds a few counts of this clonotype. The V and J genes are TRBV6-2 or TRBV6-3 and TRBJ2-5; no definite D call. V lost 4 bases and J lost 5, with 8 bases in between. The germline V gene has CDR1 MNHEY and CDR2 SVGEGT. CDR3 length: 12 residues. The CDR3 protein is CASSSVEETQYF. CDR3 DNA sequence: TGTGCCAGCAGTTCCGTGGAGGAGACCCAGTACTTC.

This clonotype appeared many times. The chain carries TRBV7-3 and TRBJ2-7, with TRBD2 matching 12 bases. Per germline, CDR1 SGHTA and CDR2 FQGTGA. The CDR3 spans 14 residues. J gave up 6 bases and V 4 bases, and 4 bases lay outside the gene matches. The CDR3 sequence is CASSWTSGTGEQYF. Here the CDR3 DNA reads TGTGCCAGCAGCTGGACTAGCGGGACTGGCGAGCAGTACTTC.

The genes are TRBV20-1 and TRBJ2-1, with TRBD2 matching over 7 bases. V lost 0 bases, J lost 1 base, and 6 bases stayed unmatched. CDR3 size: 16 residues. From germline, CDR1 is DFQATT and CDR2 SNEGSKA (reference sequence). The CDR3 DNA reads TGCAGTGCTAGAGATCGGGGGGTCAAGTCCTACAATGAGCAGTTCTTC. It is translated as CSARDRGVKSYNEQFF.

The gene calls are TRBV15 and TRBJ1-2, with no clear D. With 6 bases removed from V and 8 bases from J, the gap between germline ends came to 16 bases. Germline V gives CDR1 LNHNV, CDR2 YYDKDF (reference sequence). The CDR3 runs 13 residues. The DNA for the CDR3 is TGTGCCACCAGGATCGAAGGGCTTGTAGGCTACACCTTC. This encodes CATRIEGLVGYTF.

The rearrangement links TRBV4-3 to TRBJ2-2, with TRBD2 matching 7 bases. Germline assignment: CDR1 LGHNA and CDR2 YSLEER. V lost 1 base to trimming and J lost 6 bases; unmatched junction nucleotides: 8. This CDR3 has 16 residues. CDR3 sequence: CASSQGPGREPGELFF. DNA for the CDR3: TGCGCCAGCAGCCAAGGGCCCGGGCGGGAGCCCGGGGAGCTGTTTTTT.

This clonotype was seen only a few times. The gene calls are TRBV7-2 and TRBJ2-1; TRBD1 or TRBD2 may be the D gene (5 bases each). V dropped 5 bases and J dropped 3 bases, with 17 bases sitting between them. CDR3 length: 16 amino acids. From germline, CDR1 is SGHTA and CDR2 FQGNSA. CDR3 DNA sequence: TGTGCCAGCAGCCCCCACCCCGGGACCTACTACAATGAGCAGTTCTTC. Amino acids: CASSPHPGTYYNEQFF.

J is TRBJ1-4 and V is TRBV5-6; D uncertain. The V and J ends lost 3 bases and 8 bases respectively, with 14 bases between them. The CDR3 is 14 residues long. The germline gives CDR1 SGHDT, CDR2 YYEEEE. CDR3 sequence: CASSSRIISEKLFF. The DNA of the CDR3 is TGTGCCAGCAGCTCACGAATTATTTCGGAAAAACTGTTTTTT.

This rearrangement joins TRBV6-1 to TRBJ2-3, with TRBD2 matching 7 bases. The CDR3 runs 13 residues. Germline values: CDR1 MNHNS, CDR2 SASEGT. The J segment lost 4 bases and the V segment lost 6 bases, leaving 4 bases of the junction unmatched. CDR3 region: CASRSGLADTQYF. The CDR3 nucleotides are TGTGCCAGCAGGAGCGGACTAGCAGATACGCAGTATTTT.

V usage is TRBV5-1 and J usage is TRBJ2-1, with 9 nucleotides matching TRBD2. CDR1 is SGHRS and CDR2 is YFSETQ in the germline V gene. The CDR3 is 15 residues long. Germline trimming cut 2 bases from V and 4 bases from J; bases unmatched to any gene: 4. The chain's CDR3 is CASSFSGSEYNEQFF. The CDR3 DNA follows: TGCGCCAGCAGCTTTAGCGGGAGCGAGTACAATGAGCAGTTCTTC.

This clonotype has only a few counts. The V and J genes are TRBV5-1 and TRBJ2-7; D remains ambiguous. The CDR3 is made up of 15 amino acids. Germline V gene lookup returns CDR1 SGHRS and CDR2 YFSETQ. The ends were cut back, 0 bases at V and 5 bases at J, with 15 bases in the middle. The CDR3 spells CASSLGRLDRDEQYF. As DNA, the CDR3 is TGCGCCAGCAGCTTGGGCAGGCTTGATCGGGACGAGCAGTACTTC.

A few counts support this clonotype. The chain links TRBV27 to TRBJ2-7; 9 bases line up with TRBD1. The V segment lost 3 bases and the J segment 4 bases; nucleotides outside the gene matches: 4. The CDR3 is 14 amino acids. CDR1 is MNHEY, CDR2 SMNVEV, per germline (reference sequence). As DNA, the CDR3 is TGTGCCAGCAGTTTTGGGACAGGGAAGTACGAGCAGTACTTC. It codes for CASSFGTGKYEQYF.

This clonotype showed up just a few times. The V call is TRBV12-3 or TRBV12-4, the J call TRBJ2-7; maybe TRBD2 (5 bases). V was clipped by 1 base and J by 9 bases, with 13 bases between them. The CDR3 is 13 amino acids. The CDR3 DNA sequence: TGTGCCAGCAGTTTAGGGACTGAGGCAACGCAGTACTTC. Amino acids: CASSLGTEATQYF.

The V and J genes are TRBV20-1 and TRBJ2-3; D not certain. CDR1 is DFQATT and CDR2 is SNEGSKA in the germline V gene (reference sequence). This CDR3 is 15 amino acids long. V lost 2 bases, J lost 0 bases, and 12 bases lay in between. CDR3 sequence reads: CSARNQQSSTDTQYF. In nucleotides, the CDR3 is TGCAGTGCTAGAAATCAGCAGTCTAGCACAGATACGCAGTATTTT.

The chain has TRBV20-1 and TRBJ2-2, with 10 nucleotides matching TRBD2. The trim removed 0 bases at V and 6 bases at J, leaving 4 bases unmatched. This CDR3 has 15 residues. Germline CDR1 reads DFQATT; CDR2 reads SNEGSKA (reference sequence). The CDR3 nucleotides are TGCAGTGCTAGAGATCGCCTAGCGGGAGCCGGGGAGCTGTTTTTT. Translation gives CSARDRLAGAGELFF.

The V and J genes are TRBV20-1 and TRBJ2-5; TRBD2 agrees at 7 bases. V lost 2 bases, J lost 3 bases, and 3 bases stayed unmatched. CDR3 length: 13 amino acids. Per germline, CDR1 DFQATT and CDR2 SNEGSKA (reference sequence). As DNA, the CDR3 is TGCAGTGCTAGACTCCGGGGGGAAGAGACCCAGTACTTC. Translation gives CSARLRGEETQYF.

The chain recombines TRBV6-1 with TRBJ2-5; 7 bases match TRBD1. The trim removed 6 bases at V and 7 bases at J, leaving 8 bases unmatched. The V gene's germline CDR1 is MNHNS and CDR2 SASEGT. The CDR3 has 13 amino acids. The CDR3 here is CASREDRMGTQYF. CDR3 bases: TGTGCCAGCAGAGAGGACAGGATGGGGACCCAGTACTTC.

This clonotype was detected ten times or more. V usage is TRBV2 and J usage is TRBJ1-5, with D uncertain. Looked up from germline, CDR1 is SNHLY and CDR2 is FYNNEI. The V and J ends lost 8 bases and 2 bases respectively, with 10 bases between them. The CDR3 is made up of 13 amino acids. The DNA of the CDR3 is TGTGCCAGCTGGCAGGCGGGCAATCAGCCCCAGCATTTT. It yields the protein CASWQAGNQPQHF.